Presented here are 24 T cell receptor beta chains from one specimen sequenced in a study of cytomegalovirus exposure and HLA in healthy donors (TCRdb year 2017). The receptor library was made with the immunoSEQ multiplex PCR assay. TCRdb took over this immuneACCESS table, retaining in-frame rearrangements with V and J assigned. Such tables are incomplete; in checked studies, under half of the missing clones stem from an unresolved V gene, and the remainder is unexplained. In all, the sample holds tens of thousands of clones, and approximately 97% of those were seen once. The ten most abundant clones make up approximately 2.5% of the sample. Sequencing was carried out using PBMCs. These receptors came from a man aged 18 to 29 in good health and CMV-seronegative.

This chain joins TRBV14 and TRBJ2-7; 8 positions agree with TRBD1. CDR1 SGHDN and CDR2 FVKESK come from the germline V gene. CDR3 length: 15 residues. V lost 0 bases to trimming and J lost 3 bases; unmatched junction nucleotides: 4. CDR3 DNA: TGTGCCAGCAGCCAAGACCGGGACAGGTTCTACGAGCAGTACTTC. It specifies CASSQDRDRFYEQYF.

The chain links TRBV10-1 to TRBJ2-4; D remains unclear. The length of the CDR3 is 16 residues. Deletions cut 8 bases from V and 0 bases from J, with 17 bases between. Germline V lookup: CDR1 WNHNN, CDR2 SYGVQD (reference sequence). The CDR3 DNA is TGCGCCAGCGCCCCACCCTCCCCGGGAGCCAAAAACATTCAGTACTTC. This gives the protein CASAPPSPGAKNIQYF.

The V and J genes are TRBV6-5 and TRBJ2-5; 11 bases agree with TRBD2. Germline V gives CDR1 MNHEY, CDR2 SVGAGI. Trimming at V came to 6 bases and at J to 5 bases, leaving 8 bases not matched to a gene. The CDR3 contains 15 residues. CDR3 in amino acids: CASSRGSGRAETQYF. CDR3 sequence (DNA): TGTGCCAGCAGCCGAGGTAGCGGGAGGGCGGAGACCCAGTACTTC.

V and J are TRBV4-2 and TRBJ1-1, with TRBD1 identical over 8 bases. The CDR3 is 12 residues long. The trim removed 6 bases at V and 6 bases at J, leaving 3 bases unmatched. Germline V gives CDR1 LGHNA, CDR2 YNFKEQ. The DNA of the CDR3 is TGTGCCAGCAGGAGACAGGGGTCTGAAGCTTTCTTT. It encodes CASRRQGSEAFF.

CDR3 loop: CASSLDSSGANVLTF. The CDR3 coding sequence is TGTGCCAGCAGCCTAGACAGCTCTGGGGCCAACGTCCTGACTTTC. The rearrangement uses TRBV5-3 and TRBJ2-6, with D tentatively TRBD1 (5 bases). TRBV5-3 falls under the ORF class, with uncertain function. V was trimmed by 8 bases and J by 0 bases, leaving 12 bases between them. The CDR3 has 15 residues.

The chain couples TRBV4-1 to TRBJ1-2; D is unclear. V gave up 0 bases and J gave up 0 bases, with 11 bases separating them. CDR1 MGHRA and CDR2 YSYEKL come from the germline V gene. The CDR3 has 16 amino acids. This CDR3 is CASSQDHRVANYGYTF. The CDR3 DNA follows: TGCGCCAGCAGCCAAGACCACCGAGTCGCTAACTATGGCTACACCTTC.

The V gene is TRBV15, the J gene TRBJ2-7; TRBD1 agrees at 7 bases. The CDR3 spans 15 residues. V was pared by 1 base and J by 2 bases, with 5 bases of the junction left unmatched. Germline values: CDR1 LNHNV, CDR2 YYDKDF (reference sequence). CDR3 DNA sequence: TGTGCCACCAGCAGAGGTGACAGGGACGCCTACGAGCAGTACTTC. Amino acids: CATSRGDRDAYEQYF.

The chain's CDR3 is CASAYPGQGFGPQHF. The CDR3 nucleotides are TGTGCCAGCGCATACCCGGGACAGGGCTTTGGGCCCCAGCATTTT. The chain combines TRBV28 with TRBJ1-5; TRBD1 aligns across 9 bases. Looked up from germline, CDR1 is MDHEN and CDR2 is SYDVKM. V was pared by 8 bases and J by 9 bases, with 14 bases of the junction left unmatched. The length of the CDR3 is 15 residues. The full variable domain, its missing parts supplied by reference TRBV28 and TRBJ1-5, is DVKVTQSSRYLVKRTGEKVFLECVQDMDHENMFWYRQDPGLGLRLIYFSYDVKMKEKGDIPEGYSVSREKKERFSLILESASTNQTSMYLCASAYPGQGFGPQHFGDGTRLSIL.

The chain uses TRBV7-9 and TRBJ2-2, with D uncertain. Trimming stripped 4 bases from V and 0 bases from J, with 6 bases between. The CDR3 sequence is 14 residues long. Germline CDR1 SEHNR, CDR2 FQNEAQ (reference sequence). This chain's CDR3 is CASSSGTNTGELFF. For the CDR3, the DNA is TGTGCCAGCAGCTCTGGCACGAACACCGGGGAGCTGTTTTTT.

The chain couples TRBV19 to TRBJ2-6; the D gene is possibly TRBD1 (6 bases). Germline V gives CDR1 LNHDA, CDR2 SQIVND (reference sequence). Trimming shortened V by 4 bases and J by 4 bases, and 8 bases separated the two germline ends. There are 14 residues in the CDR3. CDR3 bases: TGTGCCAGTAGTAAGGGGGAAGGGGCCAACGTCCTGACTTTC. This translates into CASSKGEGANVLTF.

In its sample, this clone was seen a few times. J is TRBJ2-2 and V is TRBV27; 8 bases are shared with TRBD2. The CDR3 totals 15 residues. J lost 0 bases, V lost 8 bases, and 5 bases had no gene match. Germline V CDR1 and CDR2: MNHEY, SMNVEV (reference sequence). As DNA, the CDR3 is TGTGCCAGCTCACCGGGGGGGGCGAACACCGGGGAGCTGTTTTTT. Protein product: CASSPGGANTGELFF.

CDR3 nucleotides: TGTGCCAGCAGCAAAGATGTAGGGGGCGCTCGGGAAAATGGCACAGATACGCAGTATTTT. Translated, it gives CASSKDVGGARENGTDTQYF. V and J are TRBV21-1 and TRBJ2-3; TRBD1 is the table's D call, not checked against the DNA. TRBV21-1 represents a pseudogene. This CDR3 comprises 20 residues.

The chain employs TRBV28 and TRBJ1-3, with D uncertain. The CDR3 consists of 16 residues. V lost 2 bases and J lost 7, with 18 bases in between. CDR1 is MDHEN, CDR2 SYDVKM, per germline. This CDR3 is CASSLTSRESRNTIYF. CDR3 coding DNA: TGTGCCAGCAGTTTAACTAGTAGGGAATCGCGGAACACCATATATTTT.

This chain connects TRBV2 to TRBJ2-3; a possible D gene is TRBD1 (6 bases). The CDR3 sequence is 16 residues long. Germline loops: CDR1 SNHLY, CDR2 FYNNEI. Trimming took 6 bases from V and 4 from J, leaving 20 bases between them. CDR3 DNA sequence: TGTGCCAGCAGCAATACCAGGGGAAAAATCGCAGATACGCAGTATTTT. Translating gives CASSNTRGKIADTQYF.

The J gene is TRBJ1-1, the V gene TRBV5-4; 7 bases align to TRBD1. The CDR3 is 18 residues long. Germline V lookup: CDR1 SGHNT, CDR2 YYREEE (reference sequence). The V gene end was trimmed by 4 bases and the J gene end by 0 bases; junction bases not matched to a gene: 15. CDR3 region: CASSISAGGSFMNTEAFF. The CDR3 DNA reads as TGTGCCAGCAGCATCTCGGCAGGGGGTTCATTTATGAACACTGAAGCTTTCTTT.

The rearrangement joins TRBV28 to TRBJ2-1, with 10 bases aligning to TRBD2. Germline V lookup: CDR1 MDHEN, CDR2 SYDVKM. The ends lost 2 bases at V and 7 bases at J; junction bases unmatched: 8. The CDR3 contains 16 residues. The DNA of the CDR3 is TGTGCCAGCAGTTTACTTGCTAGCGGGAGACAAAATGAGCAGTTCTTC. Its protein product is CASSLLASGRQNEQFF. Full variable domain (rest looked up from reference TRBV28 and TRBJ2-1): DVKVTQSSRYLVKRTGEKVFLECVQDMDHENMFWYRQDPGLGLRLIYFSYDVKMKEKGDIPEGYSVSREKKERFSLILESASTNQTSMYLCASSLLASGRQNEQFFGPGTRLTVL.

The count of this clone is one. This sequence joins TRBV28 and TRBJ2-5, with 9 bases fitting TRBD1. The CDR3 is made up of 14 amino acids. V lost 4 bases and J lost 5; bases outside the gene matches: 5. Germline loops: CDR1 MDHEN, CDR2 SYDVKM. The CDR3 coding sequence is TGTGCCAGCAGTTCACAGGGGGCTTTGGAGACCCAGTACTTC. Translation: CASSSQGALETQYF.

The chain recombines TRBV9 with TRBJ2-3, with 9 nucleotides matching TRBD1. The CDR3 extends over 15 amino acids. CDR1 SGDLS and CDR2 YYNGEE come from the germline V gene. The trim removed 3 bases at V and 5 bases at J, leaving 7 bases unmatched. The CDR3 DNA sequence: TGTGCCAGCAGCGCGTACAGGGGGCACGGAGATACGCAGTATTTT. As protein: CASSAYRGHGDTQYF.

The chain uses TRBV4-2 and TRBJ2-6; 7 positions agree with TRBD2. The CDR3 length is 17 residues. Germline lookup yields CDR1 LGHNA and CDR2 YNFKEQ. V shed 0 bases, J shed 1 base, and the junction held 3 bases outside the gene matches. DNA for the CDR3: TGTGCCAGCAGCCAAGATGAGGGAGGGTCTGGGGCCAACGTCCTGACTTTC. Translating it yields CASSQDEGGSGANVLTF.

The chain recombines TRBV5-4 with TRBJ2-7, with a possible D match to TRBD2 (6 bases). This CDR3 is built from 16 residues. Germline lookup yields CDR1 SGHNT and CDR2 YYREEE (reference sequence). V shed 0 bases and J shed 6 bases, with 19 bases lying between them. CDR3 coding DNA: TGTGCCAGCAGCTTGGGGGGGGTAGCGCGGAGTGGCGAGCAGTACTTC. This translates into CASSLGGVARSGEQYF.

The CDR3 region has the DNA TGTGCCTGGAGTGGGGGGACAGGGCGTTTTGAAGCTTTCTTT. Translating gives CAWSGGTGRFEAFF. The rearrangement joins TRBV30 to TRBJ1-1; 9 positions match TRBD1. Germline V CDR1 and CDR2: GTSNPN, SVGIG (reference sequence). The length of the CDR3 is 14 residues. V shed 1 base, J shed 7 bases, and the junction held 7 bases outside the gene matches.

V gene TRBV28 combines with J gene TRBJ2-1, with 7 bases aligning to TRBD1. J gave up 3 bases and V 5 bases, and 7 bases lay outside the gene matches. CDR1 and CDR2 (germline): MDHEN, SYDVKM. The CDR3 runs 15 residues. The CDR3 DNA sequence: TGTGCCAGCAGTCCCCCCGACAGGGACTACAATGAGCAGTTCTTC. It specifies CASSPPDRDYNEQFF.

DNA for the CDR3: TGTGCCAGCAGCTTATCCCACGGGGGCACTGAAGCTTTCTTT. Amino acid sequence: CASSLSHGGTEAFF. V and J are TRBV13 and TRBJ1-1; D is possibly TRBD1 (5 bases). Germline CDR1 is PRHDT and CDR2 is FYEKMQ (reference sequence). CDR3 length: 14 amino acids. V was clipped by 2 bases and J by 4 bases, with 11 bases between them.

The V call is TRBV27, the J call TRBJ2-5, with TRBD2 identical over 7 bases. The CDR3 is 13 amino acids. Germline trimming cut 2 bases from V and 5 bases from J; bases unmatched to any gene: 2. Germline V gene data show CDR1 as MNHEY and CDR2 as SMNVEV (reference sequence). The CDR3 region is CASSLAGVETQYF. The CDR3 DNA sequence: TGTGCCAGCAGTTTAGCGGGAGTTGAGACCCAGTACTTC.